Following are 10 T cell receptor beta chains from one sample sequenced in a study of T cell changes during pregnancy in multiple sclerosis. The repertoire was sequenced with immunoSEQ multiplex PCR; TCRdb's copy has only in-frame clones and lacks some. This table holds roughly 80,000 clones, around 93% found once. Sample: peripheral blood, taken after pregnancy. Receptor source: a female donor in good health, enrolled as a control in a pregnancy study.

This rearrangement joins TRBV6-1 to TRBJ1-5, with D unresolved. The CDR3 is 16 residues long. CDR1 is MNHNS, CDR2 SASEGT, per germline. V lost 0 bases and J lost 0, with 9 bases in between. The DNA for the CDR3 is TGTGCCAGCAGTGAAGCGCTAGATTATAGCAATCAGCCCCAGCATTTT. Protein product: CASSEALDYSNQPQHF.

The chain joins TRBV7-8 to TRBJ2-3; TRBD2 is a possible D gene (5 bases). The ends were cut back, 3 bases at V and 4 bases at J, with 11 bases in the middle. This CDR3 is built from 14 residues. Germline values: CDR1 SGHVS, CDR2 FQNEAQ. The CDR3 is CASSFGRAADTQYF. The DNA of the CDR3 is TGTGCCAGCAGCTTCGGGCGGGCCGCAGATACGCAGTATTTT.

The J gene is TRBJ2-7, the V gene TRBV10-2; 12 bases are a match to TRBD2. Germline CDR1 reads WSHSY; CDR2 reads SAAADI. The trim removed 6 bases at V and 4 bases at J, leaving 4 bases unmatched. The CDR3 length is 14 residues. This CDR3 is CASRSGTSGYEQYF. As DNA, the CDR3 is TGCGCCAGCAGATCCGGGACTAGCGGGTACGAGCAGTACTTC.

The chain recombines TRBV28 with TRBJ1-2, with TRBD1 identical over 8 bases. V was clipped by 7 bases and J by 4 bases; unmatched bases: 11. The CDR3 is 15 residues long. Germline CDR1 MDHEN, CDR2 SYDVKM. CDR3 amino acids: CASTPEPRGLYGYTF. CDR3 in DNA: TGTGCCAGCACTCCAGAGCCCAGGGGGCTCTATGGCTACACCTTC.

The table lists this clone with a count of one. V gene TRBV4-2 combines with J gene TRBJ2-1, with 10 positions matching TRBD2. This CDR3 comprises 17 residues. V lost 1 base and J lost 3; bases outside the gene matches: 6. Germline lookup yields CDR1 LGHNA and CDR2 YNFKEQ. The CDR3 DNA reads as TGTGCCAGCAGCCAAGGATTAGCGGGGGGAGGCTACAATGAGCAGTTCTTC. This translates into CASSQGLAGGGYNEQFF.

The genes are TRBV6-6 and TRBJ2-1; 8 bases match TRBD2. Trimming removed 7 bases from V and 10 bases from J; junction bases left unmatched: 3. The CDR3 length is 11 residues. Germline V gene data show CDR1 as MNHNY and CDR2 as SVGAGI (reference sequence). Here the CDR3 reads CASKREWEQFF. In nucleotides, the CDR3 is TGTGCCAGCAAGCGGGAGTGGGAGCAGTTCTTC.

The chain couples TRBV4-3 to TRBJ2-1; 8 bases are a match to TRBD2. Germline CDR1 is LGHNA and CDR2 is YSLEER. This CDR3 has 20 residues. V gave up 6 bases and J gave up 0 bases; unmatched junction bases: 19. This CDR3 reads CASRGKERESSLSSYNEQFF. The CDR3, as DNA: TGCGCCAGCAGGGGGAAGGAGCGGGAGTCCTCATTAAGCTCCTACAATGAGCAGTTCTTC.

The chain couples TRBV6-1 to TRBJ1-2, with D possibly TRBD1 on 5 matching bases. The V gene lost 6 bases and the J gene lost 5 bases, with 19 bases spanning the gap. Germline CDR1 and CDR2: MNHNS and SASEGT. The CDR3 contains 15 residues. The CDR3 spells CASSTHGGTGYGYTF. The CDR3 DNA is TGTGCCAGCAGCACTCACGGGGGGACTGGGTATGGCTACACCTTC.

The rearrangement joins TRBV30 to TRBJ2-3; no clear D gene. Trimming stripped 1 base from V and 6 bases from J, with 11 bases between. The germline gives CDR1 GTSNPN, CDR2 SVGIG (reference sequence). The CDR3 runs to 13 residues. CDR3 amino acids: CAWSGTLRDTQYF. Written as DNA, the CDR3 is TGTGCCTGGAGTGGAACTCTGAGGGATACGCAGTATTTT.

The genes are TRBV18 and TRBJ2-5, with 8 bases that match TRBD1. CDR3 length equals 14 residues. The germline gives CDR1 KGHSH, CDR2 LQKENI. V lost 4 bases, J lost 5 bases, and 6 bases stayed unmatched. The CDR3, as DNA: TGTGCCAGCTCACTCAGGGGGCGCCAGGAGACCCAGTACTTC. Its translation: CASSLRGRQETQYF.